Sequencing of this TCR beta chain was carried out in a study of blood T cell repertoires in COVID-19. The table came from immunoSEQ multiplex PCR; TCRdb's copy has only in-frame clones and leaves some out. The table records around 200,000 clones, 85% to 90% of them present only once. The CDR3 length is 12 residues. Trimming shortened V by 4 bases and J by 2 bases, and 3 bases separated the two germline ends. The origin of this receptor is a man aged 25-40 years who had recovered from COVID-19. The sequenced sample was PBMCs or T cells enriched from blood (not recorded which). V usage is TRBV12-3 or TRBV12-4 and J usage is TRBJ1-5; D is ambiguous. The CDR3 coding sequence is TGTGCCAGCAGTTCGGGCAATCAGCCCCAGCATTTT. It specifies CASSSGNQPQHF.